This TCR beta chain was sequenced during a study of blood T cell repertoires in COVID-19. Study overall: There were acute and convalescent COVID-19 samples, and they came from the United States, Italy and Spain. Sample material is recorded as cDNA or gDNA derived from T cells, B-cell-depleted T cells, or PBMCs.

The ends were cut back, 3 bases at V and 2 bases at J, with 10 bases in the middle. CDR1 is SEHNR, CDR2 FQNEAQ, per germline (reference sequence). There are 14 residues in the CDR3. Per the original data handling: Reference gene primer amplification yielded estimated nucleated cell counts. Method: immunoSEQ multiplex PCR; TCRdb's copy keeps in-frame clones and lacks some. V and J calls and clone size are given by that table; D and trimming were obtained from the DNA. This sample has about 70,000 clones; around nine tenths occur once, and the top ten carry approximately 20%. Sequencing used peripheral blood. The clonotype comes from a woman at least 80 years old with acute or convalescent COVID-19. This chain joins TRBV7-9 and TRBJ1-1; D possibly corresponds to TRBD1 (5 bases). CDR3 region: CASSFQGANTEAFF. The CDR3 DNA sequence: TGTGCCAGCAGCTTCCAAGGGGCTAACACTGAAGCTTTCTTT.